A selection of T cell receptor beta chains follows, all from one sample in a study of CD8+ T cells in alopecia areata. Produced via immunoSEQ multiplex PCR; TCRdb's table is partial and in-frame only. This sample has some 100,000 clones, with approximately 59% found just once. The sequences come from CD8+ T cells sorted from blood, collected at week 4, from a patient treated with tofacitinib. These receptors were collected from a human donor with alopecia areata. Each CDR3 is given with its conserved first and last residue. A D gene is named only where the DNA matches it firmly. Clone size is stated in some rows and not others, as once, few, many or a class when expanded.

clone_size: .; v_call: TRBV30; j_call: TRBJ2-1; d_call: .; cdr3_nt: TGTGCCTGGAGTGAAGGGGTCAGCTCCTACAATGAGCAGTTCTTC; cdr3_aa: CAWSEGVSSYNEQFF
clone_size: .; v_call: TRBV7-9; j_call: TRBJ1-1; d_call: .; cdr3_nt: TGTGCCAGCAGCGGTGGGGGCACTGAAGCTTTCTTT; cdr3_aa: CASSGGGTEAFF
clone_size: .; v_call: TRBV5-6; j_call: TRBJ1-1; d_call: .; cdr3_nt: TGTGCCAGCAGCGCCGGACGGGGTTGGACTGAAGCTTTCTTT; cdr3_aa: CASSAGRGWTEAFF
clone_size: few; v_call: TRBV7-8; j_call: TRBJ1-5; d_call: TRBD1; cdr3_nt: TGTGCCAGCAGCCCCCACGGGACAGGGTTGCATCAGCCCCAGCATTTT; cdr3_aa: CASSPHGTGLHQPQHF
clone_size: few; v_call: TRBV29-1; j_call: TRBJ1-3; d_call: .; cdr3_nt: TGCAGCGTTCGGGGTGCCGGAAACACCATATATTTT; cdr3_aa: CSVRGAGNTIYF
clone_size: .; v_call: TRBV29-1; j_call: TRBJ2-7; d_call: .; cdr3_nt: TGCAGCGTTCTTGGGGACATGACCTACGAGCAGTACTTC; cdr3_aa: CSVLGDMTYEQYF
clone_size: .; v_call: TRBV10-3; j_call: TRBJ2-5; d_call: TRBD2; cdr3_nt: TGTGCCATCACGGGGGGAAAGTTGGAGACCCAGTACTTC; cdr3_aa: CAITGGKLETQYF
clone_size: few; v_call: TRBV29-1; j_call: TRBJ2-7; d_call: .; cdr3_nt: TGCAGCGTTGAGGGGGGCAGGGGCTCCTACGAGCAGTACTTC; cdr3_aa: CSVEGGRGSYEQYF
clone_size: .; v_call: TRBV30; j_call: TRBJ2-5; d_call: TRBD2; cdr3_nt: TGTGCCTGGAGTGGACTAGCGGGGATGGAGACCCAGTACTTC; cdr3_aa: CAWSGLAGMETQYF
clone_size: .; v_call: TRBV2; j_call: TRBJ2-7; d_call: TRBD1; cdr3_nt: TGTGCCAGCAGTGAAGCGCGGGACAGGGTCTCCTACGAGCAGTACTTC; cdr3_aa: CASSEARDRVSYEQYF
clone_size: .; v_call: TRBV7-9; j_call: TRBJ2-7; d_call: TRBD1; cdr3_nt: TGTGCCAGCAGCAATCGGGACAGGGCCCACGAGCAGTACTTC; cdr3_aa: CASSNRDRAHEQYF
clone_size: .; v_call: TRBV13; j_call: TRBJ2-1; d_call: .; cdr3_nt: TGTGCCAGCAGCCAACCCGGGACTCCCGATGAGCAGTTCTTC; cdr3_aa: CASSQPGTPDEQFF
clone_size: .; v_call: TRBV19; j_call: TRBJ1-5; d_call: TRBD1; cdr3_nt: TGTGCCAGTAGTATAGGGACAGGTCCTAATCAGCCCCAGCATTTT; cdr3_aa: CASSIGTGPNQPQHF
clone_size: .; v_call: TRBV27; j_call: TRBJ1-2; d_call: TRBD1; cdr3_nt: TGTGCCAGCATCCCTCAGGGGGGACAGGGCCTTACCGTCTATGGCTACACCTTC; cdr3_aa: CASIPQGGQGLTVYGYTF
clone_size: few; v_call: TRBV15; j_call: TRBJ2-1; d_call: .; cdr3_nt: TGTGCCACCAGCAGCCGCGGGCAGGGATCCTACAATGAGCAGTTCTTC; cdr3_aa: CATSSRGQGSYNEQFF
clone_size: .; v_call: TRBV6-1; j_call: TRBJ1-5; d_call: TRBD1; cdr3_nt: TGTGCCAGCAGTGAACGACAGGGGTCTTATCAGCCCCAGCATTTT; cdr3_aa: CASSERQGSYQPQHF
clone_size: .; v_call: TRBV10-3; j_call: TRBJ1-2; d_call: .; cdr3_nt: TGTGCCATCAGTGTCTTGACGGGGGGCTACACCTTC; cdr3_aa: CAISVLTGGYTF
clone_size: .; v_call: TRBV28; j_call: TRBJ1-5; d_call: .; cdr3_nt: TGTGCCAGCAGAGAAATAGGGCCCCAGCATTTT; cdr3_aa: CASREIGPQHF
clone_size: .; v_call: TRBV30; j_call: TRBJ2-2; d_call: .; cdr3_nt: TGTGCCTGGAGTGTAGAGCTGGCGAACACCGGGGAGCTGTTTTTT; cdr3_aa: CAWSVELANTGELFF
clone_size: .; v_call: TRBV25-1; j_call: TRBJ1-2; d_call: .; cdr3_nt: TGTGCCAGCAGTGAATATGGCGGGGGAGAGGCGGATGGCTACACCTTC; cdr3_aa: CASSEYGGGEADGYTF
clone_size: .; v_call: TRBV10-3; j_call: TRBJ1-1; d_call: TRBD1; cdr3_nt: TGTGCCATCAGGATACAGGGGTCGGGCACTGAAGCTTTCTTT; cdr3_aa: CAIRIQGSGTEAFF
clone_size: .; v_call: TRBV27; j_call: TRBJ2-5; d_call: .; cdr3_nt: TGTGCCAGCAGCCCAGGGTTGGAAGAGACCCAGTACTTC; cdr3_aa: CASSPGLEETQYF
clone_size: .; v_call: TRBV6-5; j_call: TRBJ1-2; d_call: .; cdr3_nt: TGTGCCAGCAGTTACTCGAGGTCTGGAGGCTACACCTTC; cdr3_aa: CASSYSRSGGYTF
clone_size: few; v_call: TRBV30; j_call: TRBJ1-2; d_call: .; cdr3_nt: TGTGCCTGGAGACAATCAGGGACACCCTATGGCTACACCTTC; cdr3_aa: CAWRQSGTPYGYTF
clone_size: once; v_call: TRBV9; j_call: TRBJ1-1; d_call: .; cdr3_nt: TGTGCCAGCAGCGTTTCCAGGGTGAACACTGAAGCTTTCTTT; cdr3_aa: CASSVSRVNTEAFF
clone_size: once; v_call: TRBV25-1; j_call: TRBJ1-2; d_call: .; cdr3_nt: TGTGCCAGCAGTGAAGCCTCCGGCTACACCTTC; cdr3_aa: CASSEASGYTF
clone_size: .; v_call: TRBV6-5; j_call: TRBJ2-3; d_call: TRBD1; cdr3_nt: TGTGCCAGCAGCCAGACAGGGCCCCCAGATACGCAGTATTTT; cdr3_aa: CASSQTGPPDTQYF
clone_size: .; v_call: TRBV5-4; j_call: TRBJ2-7; d_call: .; cdr3_nt: TGTGCCAGCTCTCCGAGCGCCTCCTACGAGCAGTACTTC; cdr3_aa: CASSPSASYEQYF
clone_size: .; v_call: TRBV29-1; j_call: TRBJ1-2; d_call: .; cdr3_nt: TGCAGCGTTGAACAGGGAGTTTACGGCTACACCTTC; cdr3_aa: CSVEQGVYGYTF
clone_size: once; v_call: TRBV19; j_call: TRBJ1-1; d_call: .; cdr3_nt: TGTGCCAGTTTGGAGGGGAACACTGAAGCTTTCTTT; cdr3_aa: CASLEGNTEAFF
clone_size: .; v_call: TRBV25-1; j_call: TRBJ1-1; d_call: .; cdr3_nt: TGTGCCAGCAGCAGTGCAGCTGGAACTGAAGCTTTCTTT; cdr3_aa: CASSSAAGTEAFF
clone_size: .; v_call: TRBV2; j_call: TRBJ2-3; d_call: TRBD2; cdr3_nt: TGTGCCAGCACTCCCCGGGGGGGAAGTGGGGCAGATACGCAGTATTTT; cdr3_aa: CASTPRGGSGADTQYF
clone_size: .; v_call: TRBV7-9; j_call: TRBJ2-5; d_call: .; cdr3_nt: TGTGCCAGCAGCTCATCCGGGCCGTGGGGCGAGACCCAGTACTTC; cdr3_aa: CASSSSGPWGETQYF
clone_size: .; v_call: TRBV7-9; j_call: TRBJ2-5; d_call: .; cdr3_nt: TGTGCCAGCAGCCAGGGAGCCGGGGAGACCCAGTACTTC; cdr3_aa: CASSQGAGETQYF
clone_size: .; v_call: TRBV4-2; j_call: TRBJ1-2; d_call: .; cdr3_nt: TGTGCCAGCAGCCTAGAGGACCGGGAGGCCCACCACTATGGCTACACCTTC; cdr3_aa: CASSLEDREAHHYGYTF
clone_size: few; v_call: TRBV28; j_call: TRBJ1-1; d_call: TRBD1; cdr3_nt: TGTGCCAGCGCCGGGACAGGGAACATGAACACTGAAGCTTTCTTT; cdr3_aa: CASAGTGNMNTEAFF
clone_size: .; v_call: TRBV29-1; j_call: TRBJ2-5; d_call: .; cdr3_nt: TGCAGCGTCTATCTCCTTGAGACGGGACAAGAGACCCAGTACTTC; cdr3_aa: CSVYLLETGQETQYF
clone_size: few; v_call: TRBV5-1; j_call: TRBJ1-1; d_call: .; cdr3_nt: TGCGCCAGCAGCTTGCAACAGGGTCAGAACACTGAAGCTTTCTTT; cdr3_aa: CASSLQQGQNTEAFF
clone_size: .; v_call: TRBV7-9; j_call: TRBJ1-1; d_call: .; cdr3_nt: TGTGCCAGCAGCTCCCCGCACCACCCCGAGGGGAACACTGAAGCTTTCTTT; cdr3_aa: CASSSPHHPEGNTEAFF